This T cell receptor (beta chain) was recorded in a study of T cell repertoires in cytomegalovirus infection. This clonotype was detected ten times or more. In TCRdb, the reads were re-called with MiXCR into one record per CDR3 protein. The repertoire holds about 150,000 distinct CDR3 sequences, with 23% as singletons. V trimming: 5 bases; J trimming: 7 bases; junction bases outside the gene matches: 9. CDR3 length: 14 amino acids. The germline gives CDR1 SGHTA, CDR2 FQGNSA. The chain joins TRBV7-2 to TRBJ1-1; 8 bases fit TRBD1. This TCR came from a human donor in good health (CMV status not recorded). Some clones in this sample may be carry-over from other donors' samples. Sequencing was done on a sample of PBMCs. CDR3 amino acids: CASSKRDRFGEAFF. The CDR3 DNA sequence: TGTGCCAGCAGCAAAAGGGACAGGTTCGGTGAAGCTTTCTTT.